What follows describes a single TCR beta chain. The CDR3 contains 13 residues. The trim removed 5 bases at V and 4 bases at J, leaving 1 base unmatched. Germline V CDR1 and CDR2: MNHEY, SVGAGI. The sample is drawn from a study of PD-1 and CTLA-4 blockade in melanoma. Only in-frame clones appear in the TCRdb table, and some are missing; sequencing was by immunoSEQ multiplex PCR. The sample shows 7,200 or so clones, 80% of them seen only once. This material consisted of CD8+ T cells from peripheral blood, taken before anti-PD-1 treatment. The V gene is TRBV6-5, the J gene TRBJ2-1; 8 bases are shared with TRBD1. This TCR was sampled from a human donor with melanoma. The CDR3 loop is CASSRTGYNEQFF. The CDR3 DNA sequence: TGTGCCAGCAGTCGGACAGGGTACAATGAGCAGTTCTTC.